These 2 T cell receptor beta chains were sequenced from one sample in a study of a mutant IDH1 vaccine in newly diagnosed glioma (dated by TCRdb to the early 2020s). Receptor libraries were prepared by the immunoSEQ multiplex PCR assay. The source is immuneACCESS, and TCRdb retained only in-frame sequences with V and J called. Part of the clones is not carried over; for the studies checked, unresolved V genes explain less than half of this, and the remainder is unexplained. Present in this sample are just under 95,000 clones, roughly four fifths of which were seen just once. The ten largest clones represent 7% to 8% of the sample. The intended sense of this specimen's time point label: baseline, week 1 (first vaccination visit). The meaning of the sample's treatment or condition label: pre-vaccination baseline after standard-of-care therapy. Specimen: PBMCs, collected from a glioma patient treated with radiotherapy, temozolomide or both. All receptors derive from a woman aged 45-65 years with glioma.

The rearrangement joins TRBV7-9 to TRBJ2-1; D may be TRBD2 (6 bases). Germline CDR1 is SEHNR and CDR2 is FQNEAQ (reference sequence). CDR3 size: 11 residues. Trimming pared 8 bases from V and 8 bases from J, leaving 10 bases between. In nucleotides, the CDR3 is TGTGCCAGCGGGGGGAGAGATGAGCAGTTCTTC. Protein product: CASGGRDEQFF.

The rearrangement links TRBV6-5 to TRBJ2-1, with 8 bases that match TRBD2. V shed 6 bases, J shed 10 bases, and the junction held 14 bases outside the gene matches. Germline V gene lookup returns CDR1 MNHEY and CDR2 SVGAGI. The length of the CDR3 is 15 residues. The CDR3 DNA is TGTGCCAGCAGCCCTATTGGCGGGGGGAAGGGAGAGCAGTTCTTC. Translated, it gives CASSPIGGGKGEQFF.